This TCR beta chain was found in a study of shared clonotypes between healthy human individuals. The protocol was immunoSEQ multiplex PCR, while the TCRdb copy is restricted to in-frame clones and leaves out a portion. The profile covers around 530,000 clones, with around 77% appearing a single time and around 11% taken by the ten largest. This CDR3 has 13 residues. Deletions cut 5 bases from V and 4 bases from J, with 12 bases between. The V gene's germline CDR1 is MNHNS and CDR2 SASEGT. The sequencing input was PBMCs. This chain joins TRBV6-1 and TRBJ2-7, with D possibly being TRBD1 (7 bases). The sequence was collected from a woman aged 40 to 50 in good health. Some clones in this sample may be carry-over from other donors' samples. The chain's CDR3 is CASSWQGGYEQYF. The CDR3 DNA is TGTGCCAGCAGTTGGCAGGGGGGATACGAGCAGTACTTC.